These 18 T cell receptor beta chains originate from one sample sequenced in a study of T cell responses to AZD1222 COVID-19 vaccine. Generated by immunoSEQ multiplex PCR, the TCRdb table keeps only in-frame clones and is missing some. The sample contains about 130,000 clones, over 90% of which appear only once. Here the sequenced sample was peripheral blood, taken on day 0 of AZD1222 vaccination. The receptor set was obtained from an adult in good health.

V and J are TRBV9 and TRBJ2-7; D may be TRBD1 or TRBD2 (6 bases each). V was shortened by 0 bases and J by 6 bases, with 13 bases between the two germline ends. The CDR3 loop spans 14 amino acids. Per the germline V gene, CDR1 is SGDLS and CDR2 is YYNGEE. CDR3 residues: CASSVDVGGAEQYF. The DNA for the CDR3 is TGTGCCAGCAGCGTAGATGTGGGGGGCGCCGAGCAGTACTTC.

This chain joins TRBV3-1 (or the pseudogene TRBV3-2) and TRBJ2-2, with D possibly TRBD2 on 6 matching bases. Germline V lookup: CDR1 LGHDT, CDR2 YNNKEL (reference sequence). Trimming removed 2 bases from V and 6 bases from J, with 13 bases in between. The CDR3 is 15 residues long. CDR3 sequence reads: CASSQLLAGAGELFF. The CDR3 DNA reads TGTGCCAGCAGCCAATTACTAGCAGGTGCCGGGGAGCTGTTTTTT.

The chain has TRBV2 and TRBJ2-3, with TRBD2 matching 7 bases. The CDR3 runs to 16 residues. Germline loops: CDR1 SNHLY, CDR2 FYNNEI. The V and J ends lost 6 bases and 1 base, in that order; junction bases with no gene match: 10. CDR3 bases: TGTGCCAGCAGGCCCGGAGGGAGCGGGGGCACAGATACGCAGTATTTT. Its protein is CASRPGGSGGTDTQYF.

The gene calls are TRBV11-2 and TRBJ2-7; TRBD1 aligns across 8 bases. CDR1 SGHAT and CDR2 FQNNGV come from the germline V gene. Trimming took 5 bases from V and 2 from J; bases not matched to a gene: 5. CDR3 length equals 14 residues. The CDR3: CASSPWDRTYEQYF. In nucleotides, the CDR3 is TGTGCCAGCAGCCCCTGGGACAGGACCTACGAGCAGTACTTC.

This clone was counted a single time. The V and J genes are TRBV6-5 and TRBJ2-4; possible D gene TRBD1, 6 bases. The V end was cut by 6 bases, the J end by 3 bases, with 12 bases between. CDR1 is MNHEY and CDR2 is SVGAGI in the germline V gene. This CDR3 has 14 amino acids. The CDR3 nucleotides read TGTGCCAGCAGCCTAACAGGGAGCAAAAACATTCAGTACTTC. Its protein is CASSLTGSKNIQYF.

The chain's CDR3 is CASSQKGRTGGQRKETQYF. CDR3 bases: TGCGCCAGCAGCCAGAAGGGCCGGACAGGGGGGCAACGCAAAGAGACCCAGTACTTC. The chain employs TRBV4-1 and TRBJ2-5, with TRBD1 matching over 10 bases. V was clipped by 3 bases and J by 3 bases; unmatched bases: 16. The CDR3 extends over 19 amino acids. Per germline, CDR1 MGHRA and CDR2 YSYEKL.

The V call is TRBV9, the J call TRBJ2-1; weak D call: TRBD2 (7 bases). This CDR3 comprises 16 residues. Germline-derived CDR1 and CDR2 are SGDLS and YYNGEE. V was trimmed by 6 bases and J by 3 bases, leaving 19 bases between them. CDR3 amino acids: CASKPGGSPVYNEQFF. In DNA, the CDR3 is TGTGCCAGCAAGCCGGGGGGCTCCCCCGTCTACAATGAGCAGTTCTTC.

This chain links TRBV3-1 (or the pseudogene TRBV3-2) with TRBJ2-1; TRBD1 aligns across 7 bases. Germline trimming cut 4 bases from V and 7 bases from J; bases unmatched to any gene: 7. The CDR3 loop spans 14 amino acids. In germline, CDR1 is LGHDT, CDR2 YNNKEL (reference sequence). The CDR3 region is CASSPGTVGNEQFF. For the CDR3, the DNA is TGTGCCAGCAGCCCCGGGACAGTCGGGAATGAGCAGTTCTTC.

The chain is built from TRBV18 and TRBJ2-2; D unclear. The V gene's germline CDR1 is KGHSH and CDR2 LQKENI. The CDR3 is 16 amino acids. The V and J ends lost 5 bases and 0 bases respectively, with 13 bases between them. CDR3 sequence reads: CASSSMDSSNTGELFF. CDR3 nucleotides: TGTGCCAGCTCATCCATGGATAGTTCGAACACCGGGGAGCTGTTTTTT.

The chain has TRBV11-2 and TRBJ2-7; a possible D gene is TRBD1 (5 bases). The CDR3 contains 14 residues. Trimming took off 5 bases at V and 2 bases at J, with 13 bases between the two ends. Per germline, CDR1 SGHAT and CDR2 FQNNGV. DNA of the CDR3: TGTGCCAGCAGCGCAGGGCCTCAGGCCTACGAGCAGTACTTC. It translates to CASSAGPQAYEQYF.

V usage is TRBV19 and J usage is TRBJ2-1; D is unresolved. The CDR3 sequence is 17 residues long. With 5 bases removed from V and 8 bases from J, the gap between germline ends came to 25 bases. CDR1 and CDR2 from the germline V gene are LNHDA and SQIVND (reference sequence). The CDR3 coding sequence is TGTGCCAGTAGTCCACCCGGATGGGTTTTATCTGCTCATGAGCAGTTCTTC. This translates into CASSPPGWVLSAHEQFF.

This chain links TRBV12-3 or TRBV12-4 with TRBJ1-1; D is undetermined. The CDR3 contains 13 residues. V was cut by 0 bases and J by 5 bases, with 7 bases left in between. CDR3 sequence (DNA): TGTGCCAGCAGTTTAGCGGGTGGGACTGAAGCTTTCTTT. Translating gives CASSLAGGTEAFF.

V usage is TRBV2 and J usage is TRBJ1-2, with D hard to call. This CDR3 comprises 15 residues. V shed 2 bases and J shed 0 bases, with 10 bases lying between them. The germline V gene encodes CDR1 SNHLY and CDR2 FYNNEI. The CDR3 DNA is TGTGCCAGCAGTGAAAAGGGCAGGACTAACTATGGCTACACCTTC. Translation: CASSEKGRTNYGYTF.

The chain recombines TRBV19 with TRBJ1-2; TRBD1 matches 7 bases. V lost 7 bases, J lost 4 bases, and 6 bases stayed unmatched. In germline, CDR1 is LNHDA, CDR2 SQIVND (reference sequence). The CDR3 sequence is 13 residues long. The CDR3 spells CASTYQGGYGYTF. CDR3 in DNA: TGTGCCAGTACCTATCAGGGGGGCTATGGCTACACCTTC.

V is TRBV19 and J is TRBJ1-4, with a tentative D call TRBD1 (6 bases). Trimming cost V 5 bases and J 5 bases, with 15 bases left between them. CDR3 size: 15 residues. Per germline, CDR1 LNHDA and CDR2 SQIVND (reference sequence). The CDR3 region has the DNA TGTGCCAGTAGTCAATCGGACGGGGGCAATGAAAAACTGTTTTTT. It translates to CASSQSDGGNEKLFF.

Written as DNA, the CDR3 is TGTGCCAGCAGCACGAGCCCTTCGGAGCAGTTCTTC. Its protein is CASSTSPSEQFF. The chain has TRBV11-2 and TRBJ2-1; the D is unclear. The CDR3 has 12 residues. Trimming stripped 5 bases from V and 10 bases from J, with 12 bases between. CDR1 is SGHAT, CDR2 FQNNGV, per germline.

The rearrangement uses TRBV6-1 and TRBJ1-1; a possible D gene is TRBD1 (6 bases). The CDR3 sequence is 17 residues long. Trimming took off 1 base at V and 2 bases at J, with 17 bases between the two ends. The germline V gene encodes CDR1 MNHNS and CDR2 SASEGT. The CDR3 DNA follows: TGTGCCAGCAGTGAAGTTTGGGGGGGCGGCAAAAACACTGAAGCTTTCTTT. This codes for CASSEVWGGGKNTEAFF.

The chain's CDR3 is CASSSGQGGTEAFF. In DNA form, the CDR3 reads TGTGCCAGCAGCTCGGGACAGGGTGGCACTGAAGCTTTCTTT. The gene calls are TRBV11-3 and TRBJ1-1, with 9 bases lining up with TRBD1. The length of the CDR3 is 14 residues. After removal of 4 bases from V and 4 bases from J, the junction contained 4 bases not matched to a gene. Germline loops: CDR1 SGHNT, CDR2 YENEEA.